What follows is one TCR beta chain and its context. Its target is not known. This sample is part of a study of cytomegalovirus exposure and HLA in healthy donors. General observations from the study: About 150 TCR beta chains were listed as cytomegalovirus-associated. Reports state that TCR beta sequences accurately predicted most subjects' HLA-A and HLA-B alleles. Reported performance of the classifier showed diagnosis of cytomegalovirus status with high specificity and sensitivity.

Per germline, CDR1 SGHAT and CDR2 FQNNGV. The ends were cut back, 3 bases at V and 2 bases at J, with 13 bases in the middle. The CDR3 consists of 16 residues. Primers for the PCR totalled 60 Vbeta and 13 Jbeta. Per the original methods: About 10 million shared chains were among some 75 million unique TCR beta chains counted in a later analysis. Here immunoSEQ multiplex PCR was the method, and the copy in TCRdb shows in-frame clones only, minus some. V and J calls plus clone size are reproduced from that table; the DNA served to infer D and trimming. The profile shows about 120,000 clones, approximately 86% of them singletons.

The receptor was isolated from a man aged 40-50 years in good health and CMV-seronegative. V usage is TRBV11-2 and J usage is TRBJ2-2, with D uncertain. Sequenced sample: PBMCs. CDR3 DNA: TGTGCCAGCAGCTTTCTCACCGGGTACAACACCGGGGAGCTGTTTTTT. Translating gives CASSFLTGYNTGELFF.